This TCR beta chain emerged from a study of Ad26.COV2.S vaccination and SARS-CoV-2 variants. Per the germline V gene, CDR1 is SNHLY and CDR2 is FYNNEI. V lost 8 bases, J lost 7 bases, and 12 bases lay in between. The CDR3 is made up of 12 amino acids. Treatment in this sample: about 20 received Ad26.COV2.S at low or high dose, single or two shots; roughly 5 received placebo; per-sample allocation not given. The samples date from day 63 after the first vaccine or placebo injection. Some clones are missing from TCRdb's copy, which holds only in-frame ones; the method was immunoSEQ multiplex PCR. The sample carries about 240,000 clones, 85% to 90% recorded once.

J is TRBJ1-5 and V is TRBV2, with no clear D. This receptor was obtained from a person between 18 and 59 years old who received the Ad26.COV2.S COVID-19 vaccine or a placebo. The source was peripheral blood, collected in a trial of Ad26.COV2.S vaccine versus placebo. The CDR3 DNA is TGTGCCAGCGACCGGGGAGTCCAGCCCCAGCATTTT. Its protein product is CASDRGVQPQHF.